Listed below are T cell receptor beta chains from one sample, sequenced in a study of identical twins. TCRdb called the 5' RACE reads again in MiXCR, with one record for every CDR3 protein. The data contain 450,000 or so distinct CDR3 sequences, under 20% of them singletons. The sequencing input was naive T cells sorted from blood. All receptors come from a man between 45 and 60 years old in good health. Both conserved end residues are part of each CDR3. A D gene is named only where the DNA matches it firmly. Rows give clone size only sometimes, using once, few, many, or a class for an expanded clone.

TRBD2 TRBJ2-1 TRBV7-2 NA TGTGCCAGCAGCTTAGTGGGCGCGGGAGCCTACAATGAGCAGTTCTTC CASSLVGAGAYNEQFF
NA TRBJ2-3 TRBV5-1 NA TGCGCCAGCAGCTTGCGCGGGGTGGGCACAGATACGCAGTATTTT CASSLRGVGTDTQYF
TRBD2 TRBJ2-2 TRBV9 NA TGTGCCAGCAGCTTTCGGGGGCTAGCGGGTCCCACCGGGGAGCTGTTTTTT CASSFRGLAGPTGELFF
NA TRBJ1-2 TRBV20-1 many TGCAGTGCTAGTAGCGGGAATAACTATGGCTACACCTTC CSASSGNNYGYTF
NA TRBJ2-1 TRBV7-2 NA TGTGCCAGCAGCCCGGCCACGGGTGGCAGCTACAATGAGCAGTTCTTC CASSPATGGSYNEQFF
NA TRBJ1-6 TRBV20-1 NA TGCAGTGCTAGGAACGCGGTGCTGGGGGATAATTCACCCCTCCACTTT CSARNAVLGDNSPLHF
NA TRBJ2-1 TRBV15 NA TGTGCCACCAGCAGAGTAGGTGGGGGTAACTATGAGCAGTTCTTC CATSRVGGGNYEQFF
TRBD2 TRBJ2-1 TRBV18 NA TGTGCCAGCGCCGCCCTAGCGGGAGCCCACAATGAGCAGTTCTTC CASAALAGAHNEQFF
TRBD2 TRBJ2-3 TRBV4-3 NA TGCGCCAGCAGCCCAGGCACTCCTAGCGGGAGGGCAATGCCGCAGTATTTT CASSPGTPSGRAMPQYF
TRBD1 TRBJ1-3 TRBV6-1 few TGTGCCAGCAGCGACAGGGGAGGCTCTGGAAACACCATATATTTT CASSDRGGSGNTIYF
NA TRBJ2-2 TRBV5-1 NA TGCGCCAGCGCCGTGGGGCCGCCGAACACCGGGGAGCTGTTTTTT CASAVGPPNTGELFF
TRBD2 TRBJ2-7 TRBV7-2 NA TGTGCCAGCAGCTTAGCCAGGACTAGCGGCTCCTACGAGCAGTACTTC CASSLARTSGSYEQYF
NA TRBJ2-5 TRBV20-1 many TGCAGTGCTAGAGTTAGGGAAGTGTGGGAGACCCAGTACTTC CSARVREVWETQYF
NA TRBJ1-5 TRBV28 NA TGTGCCAGCAGGGGAGACCCGATGCCCCAGCATTTT CASRGDPMPQHF
TRBD2 TRBJ2-1 TRBV11-1 NA TGTGCCAGCAGTTCCACGGGAGGGACTAGCGGGATCTTCAATGAGCAGTTCTTC CASSSTGGTSGIFNEQFF
NA TRBJ2-1 TRBV4-3 few TGCGCCAGCAGCCAAGATGGGCTAGCGCTCACTCCCTACAATGAGCAGTTCTTC CASSQDGLALTPYNEQFF
TRBD1 TRBJ1-1 TRBV10-3 few TGTGCCACCCGGACAGGAGGGAACACTGAAGCTTTCTTT CATRTGGNTEAFF
NA TRBJ2-3 TRBV6-5 NA TGTGCCACCGAGGGGTATACGAATACGCAGTATTTT CATEGYTNTQYF
NA TRBJ2-3 TRBV12-3/TRBV12-4 many TGTGCCAGCAAAACAGGCTCCAGCACAGATACGCAGTATTTT CASKTGSSTDTQYF
NA TRBJ2-1 TRBV6-5 NA TGTGCCAGCAGTTCCCTTCAACTTCGGACAGTCTCCTACAATGAGCAGTTCTTC CASSSLQLRTVSYNEQFF
NA TRBJ2-7 TRBV28 many TGTGCCAGCAGTTTAGATCGGGGGGAGCAGTACTTC CASSLDRGEQYF
NA TRBJ2-5 TRBV7-9 NA TGTGCCAGCAGCTTAGCGCTGACGTCGGAACAAGAGACCCAGTACTTC CASSLALTSEQETQYF
NA TRBJ2-7 TRBV25-1 few TGTGCCAGCACCCGTCGGGGGAGCGACGAGCAGTACTTC CASTRRGSDEQYF
NA TRBJ2-7 TRBV4-2 many TGTGCCAGCAGCTCTCGGACTCAAACGGGGGAGCAGTACTTC CASSSRTQTGEQYF
NA TRBJ2-7 TRBV29-1 NA TGCAGCGTCCCTAGAGGTGCGGATGGGAGCTCCTACGAGCAGTACTTC CSVPRGADGSSYEQYF
TRBD2 TRBJ2-2 TRBV20-1 NA TGCAGTGCTCGAAAAGTGGCGGGAGCTGCCGGGGAGCTGTTTTTT CSARKVAGAAGELFF
NA TRBJ2-5 TRBV15 few TGTGCCACCAGCAGATTCCGCCGACAGCAAGAGACCCAGTACTTC CATSRFRRQQETQYF
NA TRBJ1-5 TRBV12-3/TRBV12-4 few TGTGCCAGCAGTGCCGACAATGGCAATCAGCCCCAGCATTTT CASSADNGNQPQHF
NA TRBJ2-7 TRBV5-6 NA TGTGCCAGCAGCCTCCGGACAGTCTTGACCTACGAGCAGTACTTC CASSLRTVLTYEQYF
TRBD2 TRBJ2-1 TRBV6-1 few TGTGCCACCCTAAACCTAGCGGATTCCTACAATGAGCAGTTCTTC CATLNLADSYNEQFF
TRBD2 TRBJ2-1 TRBV29-1 NA TGCAGCGTTGGGGGACTAGCGGTTTACAATGAGCAGTTCTTC CSVGGLAVYNEQFF
TRBD2 TRBJ2-1 TRBV20-1 NA TGCAGTGCTAGATCTAGCGGGAGGTTCTACAATGAGCAGTTCTTC CSARSSGRFYNEQFF
TRBD1 TRBJ2-6 TRBV6-2/TRBV6-3 NA TGTGCCAGCAGTTACGCGCGACAGGGTCCCCGTTCCCCGTTCGGTGGGGCCAACGTCCTGACTTTC CASSYARQGPRSPFGGANVLTF
NA TRBJ1-2 TRBV20-1 NA TGCAGTGCCCCAACTTACGGGGCCGAGCTCTATGGCTACACCTTC CSAPTYGAELYGYTF
TRBD1 TRBJ1-1 TRBV6-5 NA TGTGCCAGCAGTTACTCGAACAGGGGGAACACTGAAGCTTTCTTT CASSYSNRGNTEAFF
TRBD2 TRBJ2-1 TRBV7-9 many TGCGCCAGCAGCCCCACTAGCGGGTCTTACAATGAGCAGTTCTTC CASSPTSGSYNEQFF
NA TRBJ1-4 TRBV15 many TGTGCCACCAGCAGAGATTTAAATAGTCCGGATGGACTGTTTTTT CATSRDLNSPDGLFF
TRBD1 TRBJ1-2 TRBV7-6 few TGTGCCAGCAGCCCTGACAGGGCAAGCTCCCATGGCTACACCTTC CASSPDRASSHGYTF
TRBD2 TRBJ2-1 TRBV7-2 many TGTGCCAGCAGCTTAACTAGCGGGGGATCCTACAATGAGCAGTTCTTC CASSLTSGGSYNEQFF
NA TRBJ1-1 TRBV5-1 NA TGCGCCAGCAAAGAGGACAGTCCCAACACTGAAGCTTTCTTT CASKEDSPNTEAFF
TRBD1 TRBJ1-6 TRBV2 many TGTGCCAGGGGACAGGAGAGCTCCTATAATTCACCCCTCCACTTT CARGQESSYNSPLHF
NA TRBJ1-1 TRBV29-1 many TGCAGCGTTACAACCAGCGGGAACACTGAAGCTTTCTTT CSVTTSGNTEAFF
TRBD1 TRBJ2-7 TRBV12-3/TRBV12-4 many TGTGCCAGCAGTCCTTCAGGGGGCTTAAGCTACGAGCAGTACTTC CASSPSGGLSYEQYF
TRBD2 TRBJ2-7 TRBV4-2 few TGTGCCAGCAGCCAAGGTAATAGCGGGAACTACGAGCAGTACTTC CASSQGNSGNYEQYF
TRBD1 TRBJ1-2 TRBV6-1 NA TGTGCCACCGCCTTGGGACAGTACTATGGCTACACCTTC CATALGQYYGYTF
NA TRBJ2-7 TRBV4-2 NA TGTGCCAGCAGCCAAGAAGTCGGGGAATCCTACGAGCAGTACTTC CASSQEVGESYEQYF